The 15 T cell receptor beta chains in this list originate from one sample, sequenced in a study of spatial heterogeneity in lung cancer. Time point given: blood at routine non-recurrence follow-up after resection. Material for sequencing was whole RNA from tumor, nontumor lung or frozen PBMC, left unsorted. One entry per CDR3 protein, called by TCRdb with MiXCR from the 5' RACE reads. The repertoire has under 150,000 distinct CDR3 sequences, approximately 12% of them found once; the top ten carry 16%. The sequences come from PBMCs, collected at follow-up. These receptors came from a male donor with early-stage non-small cell lung cancer.

This clonotype was seen at least ten times. The V gene is TRBV2, the J gene TRBJ1-6; 7 bases are shared with TRBD1. The V segment lost 2 bases and the J segment 10 bases; nucleotides outside the gene matches: 2. The germline gives CDR1 SNHLY, CDR2 FYNNEI. CDR3 size: 13 residues. The CDR3 coding sequence is TGTGCCAGCAGTGAAACAGGGGTCTCACCCCTCCACTTT. It specifies CASSETGVSPLHF.

The rearrangement uses TRBV3-1 and TRBJ2-6; maybe TRBD2 (6 bases). The length of the CDR3 is 16 residues. With 3 bases removed from V and 2 bases from J, the gap between germline ends came to 11 bases. CDR1 is LGHDT, CDR2 YNNKEL, per germline (reference sequence). CDR3 DNA sequence: TGTGCCAGCAGCCACAGACTAGTAGCTGGGGCCAACGTCCTGACTTTC. Translating gives CASSHRLVAGANVLTF.

This clonotype was seen only a few times. The V gene is TRBV20-1, the J gene TRBJ2-5; D gene ambiguous. CDR1 is DFQATT, CDR2 SNEGSKA, per germline (reference sequence). There are 13 residues in the CDR3. V lost 2 bases to trimming and J lost 3 bases, with 10 bases between them. Written as DNA, the CDR3 is TGCAGTGCTAGAATGGGCCAGAAAGAGACCCAGTACTTC. Translation: CSARMGQKETQYF.

The J gene is TRBJ1-5, the V gene TRBV6-6; D is unresolved. CDR1 is MNHNY and CDR2 is SVGAGI in the germline V gene (reference sequence). Trimming removed 5 bases at V and 2 bases at J, with 13 bases between. CDR3 length: 15 amino acids. CDR3 DNA sequence: TGTGCCAGCAGTCCGCGGGAGAGTGGCAATCAGCCCCAGCATTTT. Translation gives CASSPRESGNQPQHF.

This clonotype was seen a few times. Germline is not matched at one junction end, which may reflect a read error. The J gene is TRBJ1-5, the V gene TRBV29-1, with a possible D match to TRBD1 (6 bases). The CDR3 length is 15 residues. Germline V gene sequence: CDR1 SQVTM, CDR2 ANQGSEA. The CDR3 DNA follows: TGCAGCGTTAAAGAGAACAGGGCGAGCGGACAGCCCCAGCATTTT. Amino acids: CSVKENRASGQPQHF.

In its sample, this clonotype was seen many times. The chain couples TRBV10-3 to TRBJ1-3, with D unresolved. The CDR3 loop spans 16 amino acids. The ends were cut back, 6 bases at V and 3 bases at J, with 18 bases in the middle. The germline V gene encodes CDR1 ENHRY and CDR2 SYGVKD. The CDR3 DNA is TGTGCCATCAGCGCTGCCCCCGGAGTCGGTGGAAACACCATATATTTT. Translation gives CAISAAPGVGGNTIYF.

The rearrangement uses TRBV7-3 and TRBJ2-2; 9 bases fit TRBD2. Germline V gene data show CDR1 as SGHTA and CDR2 as FQGTGA. The ends lost 5 bases at V and 7 bases at J; junction bases unmatched: 14. The CDR3 extends over 17 amino acids. The CDR3 loop is CASSLPYPGLAGGELFF. CDR3 sequence (DNA): TGTGCCAGCAGCCTGCCCTACCCGGGACTAGCCGGCGGGGAGCTGTTTTTT.

The V call is TRBV6-2 or TRBV6-3, the J call TRBJ1-5, with D unclear. The ends were cut back, 4 bases at V and 2 bases at J, with 12 bases in the middle. The CDR3 consists of 15 residues. From germline, CDR1 is MNHEY and CDR2 SVGEGT. CDR3 DNA sequence: TGTGCCAGCAGTTGGAACGATCCGGGCAATCAGCCCCAGCATTTT. Its translation is CASSWNDPGNQPQHF.

This clonotype was counted a few times. The V and J genes are TRBV6-5 and TRBJ2-1, with 7 bases that match TRBD1. The V gene's germline CDR1 is MNHEY and CDR2 SVGAGI. The CDR3 is made up of 14 amino acids. The V segment lost 6 bases and the J segment 2 bases; nucleotides outside the gene matches: 4. CDR3 in DNA: TGTGCCAGCAGCCACAGGGGAACCTACAATGAGCAGTTCTTC. Translated: CASSHRGTYNEQFF.

The chain carries TRBV19 and TRBJ1-5, with no clear D. The CDR3 length is 13 residues. V lost 10 bases and J lost 3, with 13 bases in between. Germline-derived CDR1 and CDR2 are LNHDA and SQIVND (reference sequence). CDR3 loop: CATCAGFNQPQHF. CDR3 nucleotides: TGTGCCACCTGCGCCGGATTCAATCAGCCCCAGCATTTT.

This clonotype was seen a handful of times. The chain combines TRBV10-3 with TRBJ2-7; no reliable D call. Germline lookup yields CDR1 ENHRY and CDR2 SYGVKD. Trimming left V 4 bases short and J 3 bases short, with 10 bases between. The CDR3 is made up of 13 amino acids. The CDR3 region is CAISVYSDYEQYF. In nucleotides, the CDR3 is TGTGCCATCAGTGTTTACAGTGACTACGAGCAGTACTTC.

This clonotype was recorded many times. An end of the junction differs from the germline gene, which may be a read error. The chain uses TRBV6-1 and TRBJ2-7; TRBD1 or TRBD2 may be the D gene (5 bases each). Per the germline V gene, CDR1 is MNHNS and CDR2 is SASEGT. The CDR3 consists of 11 residues. CDR3 DNA: TGTGCCAGCAGTGAAGCCGGGGCAGGTAACTTC. It translates to CASSEAGAGNF.

The V and J genes are TRBV7-3 and TRBJ2-3; D is undetermined. CDR3 length: 15 residues. Germline CDR1 SGHTA, CDR2 FQGTGA. V was clipped by 0 bases and J by 0 bases, with 7 bases between them. CDR3 amino acids: CASSLTQTSTDTQYF. In DNA, the CDR3 is TGTGCCAGCAGCTTAACCCAGACTAGCACAGATACGCAGTATTTT. Drawing the rest from reference TRBV7-3 and TRBJ2-3, the complete variable domain is GAGVSQTPSNKVTEKGKYVELRCDPISGHTALYWYRQSLGQGPEFLIYFQGTGAADDSGLPNDRFFAVRPEGSVSTLKIQRTERGDSAVYLCASSLTQTSTDTQYFGPGTRLTVL.

CDR3 region: CASSQEDREYTEAFF. DNA for the CDR3: TGTGCCAGCAGCCAAGAGGACAGGGAATACACTGAAGCTTTCTTT. The chain carries TRBV4-2 and TRBJ1-1; 8 bases line up with TRBD1. Germline CDR1 LGHNA, CDR2 YNFKEQ. The V segment lost 0 bases and the J segment 3 bases; nucleotides outside the gene matches: 3. The CDR3 length is 15 residues.

The gene calls are TRBV29-1 and TRBJ1-2; perhaps TRBD1 as D (5 bases). The CDR3 totals 13 residues. Trimming left V 3 bases short and J 2 bases short, with 10 bases between. Germline CDR1 and CDR2: SQVTM and ANQGSEA. CDR3 bases: TGCAGCGTTGACTTGTCAGGGAACTATGGCTACACCTTC. It yields the protein CSVDLSGNYGYTF.